This entry concerns a single T cell receptor (beta chain). The CDR3 has 15 residues. Germline V gene sequence: CDR1 MNHEY, CDR2 SVGAGI. With V trimmed by 2 bases and J by 2 bases, 4 bases remained unmatched. In the original analysis: Nucleated cell number was recorded as an estimate derived from reference gene primer amplification. Profiling relied on immunoSEQ multiplex PCR, and the TCRdb table lists in-frame clones only, not all of them. D and trimming were read from the DNA, whereas the V and J calls and clone size are those reported in that table. The profile shows about 300,000 clones, around 87% of them singletons. The sample belongs to a study of blood T cell repertoires in COVID-19. Whole-study context: Samples of COVID-19 (acute and convalescent) were obtained from the United States, Italy and Spain. From T cells, B-cell-depleted T cells, or PBMCs came the material, which was cDNA or gDNA.

This sequence joins TRBV6-5 and TRBJ2-3; 7 nucleotides agree with TRBD1. Sequences were obtained from peripheral blood. This clonotype was sampled from a man in his sixties or seventies with acute or convalescent COVID-19. The CDR3, as DNA: TGTGCCAGCAGTTACACAGGACAGGTCACAGATACGCAGTATTTT. Translating gives CASSYTGQVTDTQYF.